This T cell receptor beta chain was observed in a study of blood T cell repertoires in COVID-19 (TCRdb year 2020). General notes on the study: Samples from collaborators originated in the United States, Italy and Spain and spanned both the acute and convalescent phases of COVID-19. HLA class I and class II types, where available, came from metadata supplied by the sample provider rather than from assay-based typing. The material from the prospective study consisted of cDNA or gDNA derived from T cells, B-cell-depleted T cells, or PBMCs. The repertoires were released in a freely available public database intended as a resource for research on the immune response to SARS-CoV-2. Subjects who had been exposed to COVID-19, were actively infected with it, or had recovered from it provided the deeply sampled blood TCRbeta repertoires that made up the dataset. Samples were obtained from the ongoing ImmuneRACE study (first 160 participants) and from about 1,300 subjects provided by 6 global collaborators. The sample metadata nearly always contained a de-identified subject ID, COVID-19 status, age in years and sex. Findings and caveats that apply to the study as a whole: Clinical and demographic metadata were provided uncurated, with the amount varying by source and participant.

TCRbeta CDR3 regions were amplified from genomic DNA using the immunoSEQ Assay, a bias-controlled multiplex PCR. Concerning the study's data processing: The number of nucleated cells in each sample was estimated by amplification of reference gene primers within the assay. To quantify the absolute abundance of each unique TCRbeta CDR3 rearrangement, sequence reads were collapsed and filtered. For each sample, productive Simpson clonality was calculated as the square root of Simpson's diversity index across productive rearrangements. TCRdb obtained this table from immuneACCESS and retained in-frame rearrangements with V and J assigned. These tables miss some clones; where compared with another copy, unresolved V genes account for less than half of the shortfall, and the remainder is unexplained. The V and J calls and clone size were taken over from that table, and D and trimming were inferred from the DNA. This sample gives around 200,000 clones in total; about 90% of them show up just once. Jointly, the top ten make up about 1.7% of the sample.

The CDR3 has 17 amino acids, counting the end cysteine and phenylalanine. Kept here is only the CDR3 DNA, which spans 51 bases and is read in frame from base 1. Per the germline V gene, SGDLS is the CDR1 and YYNGEE is the CDR2. Trimming accounts for 1 base at V and 0 bases at J, while the number of junction bases matched to no gene is 5. Whole blood was collected in K2EDTA tubes by collaborating institutions according to the institutions' own protocols. For TCRbeta analysis, collaborators shipped samples in one of three forms: frozen whole blood, isolated PBMCs, or DNA extracted from either of those sample types. Worth noting for this clone: Its target antigen remains unknown. No per-base quality is available; no much larger clone lies one base away.

The TCR originated in a man between 18 and 29 years old with active or convalescent COVID-19. Sequencing input: peripheral blood. The rearrangement joined TRBV9 to TRBJ2-2; 8 of the junction bases match TRBD2. The CDR3 region has the sequence CASSVKPGGANTGELFF. In nucleotides, the sequence is TGTGCCAGCAGCGTAAAGCCCGGGGGGGCGAACACCGGGGAGCTGTTTTTT.